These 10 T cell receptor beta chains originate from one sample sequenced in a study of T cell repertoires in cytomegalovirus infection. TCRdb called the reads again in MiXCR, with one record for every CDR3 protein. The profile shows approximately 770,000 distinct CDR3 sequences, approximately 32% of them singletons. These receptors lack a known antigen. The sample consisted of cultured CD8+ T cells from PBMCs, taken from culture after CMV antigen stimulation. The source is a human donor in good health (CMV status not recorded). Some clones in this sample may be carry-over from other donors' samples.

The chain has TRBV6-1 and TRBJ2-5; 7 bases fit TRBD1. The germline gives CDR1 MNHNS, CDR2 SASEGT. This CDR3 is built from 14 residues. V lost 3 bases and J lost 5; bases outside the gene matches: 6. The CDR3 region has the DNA TGTGCCAGCAGTGATCGCACAGGGGCCGAGACCCAGTACTTC. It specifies CASSDRTGAETQYF.

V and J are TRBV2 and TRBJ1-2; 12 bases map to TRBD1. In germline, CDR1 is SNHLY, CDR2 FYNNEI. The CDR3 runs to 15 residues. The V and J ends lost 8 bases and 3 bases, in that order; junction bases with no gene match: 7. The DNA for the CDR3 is TGTGCCAGCCCGGGACAGGGGGCCCTCGACTATGGCTACACCTTC. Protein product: CASPGQGALDYGYTF.

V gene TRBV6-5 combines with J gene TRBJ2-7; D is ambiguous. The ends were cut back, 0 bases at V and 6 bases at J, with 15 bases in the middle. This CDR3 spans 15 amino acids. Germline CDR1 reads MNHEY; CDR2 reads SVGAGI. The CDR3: CASSYSELGVREQYF. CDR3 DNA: TGTGCCAGCAGTTACTCGGAGCTAGGAGTGCGCGAGCAGTACTTC.

The chain's CDR3 is CASSPPGDSYGYTF. CDR3 DNA: TGTGCCAGCAGCCCCCCAGGGGACTCCTATGGCTACACCTTC. This chain connects TRBV7-9 to TRBJ1-2; a weak D match, TRBD1 (6 bases). Germline loops: CDR1 SEHNR, CDR2 FQNEAQ (reference sequence). V was pared by 5 bases and J by 4 bases, with 14 bases between. The CDR3 extends over 14 amino acids.

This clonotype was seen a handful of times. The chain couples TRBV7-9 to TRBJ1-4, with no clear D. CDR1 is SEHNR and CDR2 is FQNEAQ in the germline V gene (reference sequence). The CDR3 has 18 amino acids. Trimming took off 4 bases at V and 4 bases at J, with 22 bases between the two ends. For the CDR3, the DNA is TGTGCCAGCAGCTCCATTCGTTCGGCGTTTGAGGATAATGAAAAACTGTTTTTT. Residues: CASSSIRSAFEDNEKLFF.

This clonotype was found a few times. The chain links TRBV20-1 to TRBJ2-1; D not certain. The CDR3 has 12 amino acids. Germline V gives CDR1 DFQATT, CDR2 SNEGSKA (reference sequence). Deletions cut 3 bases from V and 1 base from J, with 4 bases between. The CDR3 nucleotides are TGCAGTGCTAGTATATCCTACAATGAGCAGTTCTTC. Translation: CSASISYNEQFF.

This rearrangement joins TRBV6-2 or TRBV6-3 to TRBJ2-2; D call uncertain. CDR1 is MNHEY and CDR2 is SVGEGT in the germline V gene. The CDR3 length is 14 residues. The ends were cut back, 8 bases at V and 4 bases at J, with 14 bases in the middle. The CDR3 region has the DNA TGTGCCAGCGGCCCATCTCCTAGCACCGGGGAGCTGTTTTTT. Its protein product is CASGPSPSTGELFF.

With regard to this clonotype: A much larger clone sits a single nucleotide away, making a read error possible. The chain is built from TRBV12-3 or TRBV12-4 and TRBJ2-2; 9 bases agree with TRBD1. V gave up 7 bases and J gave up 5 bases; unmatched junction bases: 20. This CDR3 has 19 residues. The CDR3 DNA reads TGTGCCAGCACCGCTCATCCACCAAGCGGGACAGGGTCAACCGGGGAGCTGTTTTTT. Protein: CASTAHPPSGTGSTGELFF.

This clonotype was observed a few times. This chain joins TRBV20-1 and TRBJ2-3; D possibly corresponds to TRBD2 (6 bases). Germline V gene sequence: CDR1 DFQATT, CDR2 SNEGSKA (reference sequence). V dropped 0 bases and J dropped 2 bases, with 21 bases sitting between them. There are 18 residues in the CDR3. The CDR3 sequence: CSARDLGNLAESTDTQYF. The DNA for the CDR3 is TGCAGTGCTAGAGATCTCGGGAATTTAGCGGAATCCACAGATACGCAGTATTTT.

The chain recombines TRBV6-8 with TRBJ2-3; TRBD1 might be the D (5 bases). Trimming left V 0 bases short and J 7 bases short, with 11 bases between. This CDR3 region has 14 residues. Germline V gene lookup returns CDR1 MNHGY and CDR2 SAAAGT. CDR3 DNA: TGTGCCAGCAGTTACTCAACAACAGGCCATACGCAGTATTTT. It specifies CASSYSTTGHTQYF.